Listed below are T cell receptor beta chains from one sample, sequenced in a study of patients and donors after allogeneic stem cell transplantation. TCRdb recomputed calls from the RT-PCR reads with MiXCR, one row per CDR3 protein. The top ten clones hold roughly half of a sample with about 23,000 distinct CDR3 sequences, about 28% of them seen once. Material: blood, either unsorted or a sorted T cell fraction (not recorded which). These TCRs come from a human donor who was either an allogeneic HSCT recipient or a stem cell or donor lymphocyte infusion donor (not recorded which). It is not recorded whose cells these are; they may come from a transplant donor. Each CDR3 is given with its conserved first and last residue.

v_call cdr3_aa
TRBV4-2 CASSQDQAGGGTTGELFF
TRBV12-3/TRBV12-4 CASSLPGPGNTIYF
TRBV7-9 CASSLGTGNIEAFF
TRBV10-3 CAISIYRQDYGYTF
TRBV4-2 CASSQRQGNTEAFF
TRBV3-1 CASSPLRGNTEAFF
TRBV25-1 CASSEWGTGGGNTIYF
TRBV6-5 CASSYAGTGTGNTIYF
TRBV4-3 CASSQVGNSPLHF
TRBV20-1 CSAPDPLTDTQYF
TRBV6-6 CASSYGNQPQHF
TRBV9 CASSVGPAVSYNSPLHF
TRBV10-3 CATGMNTEAFF
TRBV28 CASSFVGGGHQETQYF
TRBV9 CASSAPDGGPRNTIYF
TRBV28 CASSFAESGEKLFF
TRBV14 CASSLGQSLHTYEQYF
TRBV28 CASTLGGRRGYTF
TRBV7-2 CASSQARTGSGGYTF
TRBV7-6 CASSLGGVEKLFF
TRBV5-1 CASSLDGRGNLRPLHF
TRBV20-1 CSADTGSWEQYF
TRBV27 CASRPLSLSDYNSPLHF
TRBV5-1 CASRTGAANTGELFF
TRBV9 CASSVDLTGPTDTQYF
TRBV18 CASSPPGRNLNYGYTF
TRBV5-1 CASTVRNEQFF
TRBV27 CASGGAVYNEQFF
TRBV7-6 CASSSGGSYNSPLHF
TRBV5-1 CASSLTGDTEAFF
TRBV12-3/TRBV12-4 CASTSAADPNTEAFF
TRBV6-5 CASSPRGAANQPQHF
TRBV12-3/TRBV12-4 CASSLGTPQETQYF
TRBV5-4 CASSFSGVNEQFF
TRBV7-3 CASSFTGGRGDTQYF
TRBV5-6 CASSLTPYSNQPQHF
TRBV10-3 CAISEDSGYSYNEQFF
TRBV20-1 CSASSHPGEKLFF
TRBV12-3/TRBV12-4 CASSLAGLLQEQFF
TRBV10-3 CAISESTGQGYEKLFF
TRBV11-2 CASSFRQGAYEQYF
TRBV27 CASQETQYF
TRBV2 CASSRGRDQPQHF
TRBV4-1 CASSHGTSDGYTF
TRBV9 CASSWGVSSTGELFF
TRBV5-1 CASSLVPGGGDTQYF
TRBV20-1 CSVSYSGNTIYF
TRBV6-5 CASSTKPGQFNYGYTF
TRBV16 CASSQTVSDSPLHF
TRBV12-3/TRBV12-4 CASSFHRGGYTF
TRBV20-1 CSAVRDRRSGELFF
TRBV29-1 CSVRQQPHTEAFF
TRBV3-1 CASSPGGLGAFF
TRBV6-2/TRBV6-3 CASSLQGTLLAKNIQYF
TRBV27 CASSFRAGYGYTF